This T cell receptor (beta chain) came from a study of blood T cell repertoires in COVID-19. CDR1 is GTSNPN and CDR2 is SVGIG in the germline V gene (reference sequence). V shed 3 bases and J 6 bases; nucleotides not matched to a gene: 8. This CDR3 has 14 residues. The repertoire was sequenced with immunoSEQ multiplex PCR; TCRdb's copy has only in-frame clones and lacks some. Here the sample spans 150,000 to 200,000 clones, approximately 83% being singletons. The chain links TRBV30 to TRBJ2-7; 10 bases line up with TRBD2. The receptor's source is a man in his sixties with acute or convalescent COVID-19. The material sequenced was peripheral blood. CDR3 nucleotide sequence: TGTGCCTGGAGGGGCTCTAGCGGGAGTGGCGAGCAGTACTTC. Amino acid sequence: CAWRGSSGSGEQYF.